The 28 T cell receptor beta chains below all came from one sample that was sequenced in a study of post-analysis software for immune sequencing data. Findings of the study overall: In patients, TRBV5-6, TRBV5-1 and TRBV20-1 belonged to about five TRBV segments found more frequently than in controls.

Prepared libraries of TCR beta cDNA carried unique molecular identifiers. TCRdb itself ran the PCR reads through MiXCR, one entry per CDR3 protein. The sample contains roughly 620,000 distinct CDR3 sequences, about 44% of which appear only once. For these receptors, no antigen is known. Sequencing used blood. These receptors all come from a girl aged 5 to 17 with multiple sclerosis.

This chain connects TRBV7-9 to TRBJ1-2, with D perhaps matching TRBD1 (6 bases). CDR1 and CDR2 (germline): SEHNR, FQNEAQ (reference sequence). This CDR3 is built from 14 residues. V was trimmed by 4 bases and J by 9 bases, leaving 18 bases between them. The CDR3 is CASSYSTGIFRYTF. CDR3 DNA sequence: TGTGCCAGCAGCTACTCTACAGGGATTTTTCGCTACACCTTC.

This clonotype was counted a few times. This chain joins TRBV10-2 and TRBJ2-3; 8 bases fit TRBD2. Germline CDR1 reads WSHSY; CDR2 reads SAAADI. This CDR3 spans 15 amino acids. V shed 6 bases and J 5 bases; nucleotides not matched to a gene: 10. As DNA, the CDR3 is TGCGCCAGCAGGAGGGGGAGCGGGAGTGTAGATACGCAGTATTTT. Its translation: CASRRGSGSVDTQYF.

The chain carries TRBV13 and TRBJ2-7; D might be TRBD1 (5 bases). Germline V gene lookup returns CDR1 PRHDT and CDR2 FYEKMQ (reference sequence). V was cut by 3 bases and J by 2 bases, with 11 bases left in between. This CDR3 has 14 residues. The CDR3 DNA sequence: TGTGCCAGCAGCTTTTACAGGCTCCCCTACGAGCAGTACTTC. It translates to CASSFYRLPYEQYF.

The V gene is TRBV30, the J gene TRBJ1-1; D gene uncertain. Looked up from germline, CDR1 is GTSNPN and CDR2 is SVGIG (reference sequence). The V end was cut by 3 bases, the J end by 2 bases, with 10 bases between. The CDR3 is 13 residues long. CDR3 sequence: CAWRQHSNTEAFF. CDR3 coding DNA: TGTGCCTGGAGACAACACAGCAACACTGAAGCTTTCTTT.

The V call is TRBV5-1, the J call TRBJ2-3; D remains unclear. CDR3 length equals 15 residues. Germline-derived CDR1 and CDR2 are SGHRS and YFSETQ. Trimming left V 0 bases short and J 2 bases short, with 10 bases between. CDR3 bases: TGCGCCAGCAGCTTGGAAGATCCATCCACAGATACGCAGTATTTT. Translating it yields CASSLEDPSTDTQYF.

The chain links TRBV7-2 to TRBJ2-2; weak D call: TRBD2 (6 bases). V was shortened by 2 bases and J by 4 bases, with 20 bases between the two germline ends. Germline-derived CDR1 and CDR2 are SGHTA and FQGNSA. The CDR3 loop spans 18 amino acids. This chain's CDR3 is CASSLPRGPGRGTGELFF. As DNA, the CDR3 is TGTGCCAGCAGCTTACCGCGGGGTCCGGGTCGTGGCACCGGGGAGCTGTTTTTT. Supplemented by reference TRBV7-2 and TRBJ2-2, the full variable domain reads GAGVSQSPSNKVTEKGKDVELRCDPISGHTALYWYRQSLGQGLEFLIYFQGNSAPDKSGLPSDRFSAERTGGSVSTLTIQRTQQEDSAVYLCASSLPRGPGRGTGELFFGEGSRLTVL.

This chain connects TRBV7-3 to TRBJ2-1; possible D gene TRBD1, 6 bases. From germline, CDR1 is SGHTA and CDR2 FQGTGA. Trimming left V 5 bases short and J 2 bases short, with 19 bases between. This CDR3 comprises 17 residues. CDR3 residues: CASSPKGNRVAYNEQFF. DNA for the CDR3: TGTGCCAGCAGCCCAAAGGGGAACAGGGTAGCCTACAATGAGCAGTTCTTC.

In this sample, this clonotype turned up a few times. V is TRBV7-9 and J is TRBJ2-5; no definite D call. The J call may be incorrect, as the DNA end agrees better with TRBJ2-7. CDR1 SEHNR and CDR2 FQNEAQ come from the germline V gene (reference sequence). The CDR3 contains 11 residues. The CDR3 is CASSFTDEQYF. The DNA for the CDR3 is TGTGCCAGCAGCTTCACGGACGAGCAGTACTTC.

The chain carries TRBV7-6 and TRBJ1-2; 10 bases are shared with TRBD1. V lost 5 bases and J lost 8; bases outside the gene matches: 11. The CDR3 has 15 residues. In germline, CDR1 is SGHVS, CDR2 FNYEAQ. The CDR3 coding sequence is TGTGCCAGCAGCCCCGGACAGGGGGGGGGTGAAGGCTACACCTTC. This codes for CASSPGQGGGEGYTF.

This chain joins TRBV20-1 and TRBJ2-4; D is perhaps TRBD1 (5 bases). The germline V gene has CDR1 DFQATT and CDR2 SNEGSKA (reference sequence). There are 11 residues in the CDR3. The V gene lost 0 bases and the J gene lost 12 bases, with 9 bases spanning the gap. The CDR3 DNA reads as TGCAGTGCTAGAGATCTTAGGGGTCAGTACTTC. Translated, it gives CSARDLRGQYF.

This chain connects TRBV7-6 to TRBJ1-2; 9 positions match TRBD1. The germline V gene encodes CDR1 SGHVS and CDR2 FNYEAQ. The CDR3 contains 16 residues. V lost 0 bases and J lost 1; bases outside the gene matches: 3. The CDR3 DNA follows: TGTGCCAGCAGCTTAGCACCGGGACAGGGTAACTATGGCTACACCTTC. The encoded protein is CASSLAPGQGNYGYTF.

This rearrangement joins TRBV27 to TRBJ2-5; TRBD1 is a possible D gene (6 bases). V was shortened by 5 bases and J by 2 bases, with 18 bases between the two germline ends. The CDR3 totals 16 residues. Germline CDR1 reads MNHEY; CDR2 reads SMNVEV (reference sequence). This chain's CDR3 is CASSPISPQGQETQYF. In DNA form, the CDR3 reads TGTGCCAGCAGTCCCATATCCCCACAGGGACAAGAGACCCAGTACTTC.

The chain combines TRBV6-5 with TRBJ2-7, with 9 bases matching TRBD2. Trimming cost V 0 bases and J 2 bases; bases outside gene matches: 11. The CDR3 loop spans 18 amino acids. The germline gives CDR1 MNHEY, CDR2 SVGAGI. CDR3 in DNA: TGTGCCAGCAGTTACTCGGCGTCCGTAGCGGGGGCCCCCTACGAGCAGTACTTC. Translated: CASSYSASVAGAPYEQYF.

The chain joins TRBV11-2 to TRBJ2-5, with D perhaps TRBD1 or TRBD2 (5 bases each). Germline CDR1 SGHAT, CDR2 FQNNGV. This CDR3 is built from 14 residues. The V and J ends lost 4 bases and 5 bases respectively, with 14 bases between them. As DNA, the CDR3 is TGTGCCAGCAGCTCCGGGTCCTGGGGGGAGACCCAGTACTTC. Translation gives CASSSGSWGETQYF. The full variable domain, with the rest looked up from reference TRBV11-2 and TRBJ2-5, is EAGVAQSPRYKIIEKRQSVAFWCNPISGHATLYWYQQILGQGPKLLIQFQNNGVVDDSQLPKDRFSAERLKGVDSTLKIQPAKLEDSAVYLCASSSGSWGETQYFGPGTRLLVL.

The chain has TRBV12-3 or TRBV12-4 and TRBJ2-1; 8 bases map to TRBD1. J was trimmed by 7 bases and V by 6 bases; bases with no gene match: 11. This CDR3 has 15 residues. The CDR3 bases are TGTGCCAGCAGACTTGGACAGGGACTTGGGAATGAGCAGTTCTTC. Translating gives CASRLGQGLGNEQFF.

The CDR3 region has the DNA TGTGCCAGCAGTTACTCAAGACTAGCGGGTGTCTACGAGCAGTACTTC. It translates to CASSYSRLAGVYEQYF. The chain uses TRBV6-5 and TRBJ2-7; 10 nucleotides match TRBD2. V gave up 0 bases and J gave up 3 bases; unmatched junction bases: 5. Per germline, CDR1 MNHEY and CDR2 SVGAGI. The CDR3 covers 16 residues.

V usage is TRBV24-1 and J usage is TRBJ2-7, with a possible D match to TRBD1 (6 bases). Judging by the DNA end, TRBJ2-5 fits better; the J call may be wrong. In germline, CDR1 is KGHDR, CDR2 SFDVKD. The length of the CDR3 is 14 residues. The CDR3 spells CATSDRTASETQYF. DNA for the CDR3: TGTGCCACCAGTGACCGGACAGCCTCAGAGACCCAGTACTTC.

This clonotype was seen a few times. One junction end disagrees with the germline gene, perhaps due to a read error. The rearrangement links TRBV6-6 to TRBJ2-7, with TRBD1 matching 7 bases. Per the germline V gene, CDR1 is MNHNY and CDR2 is SVGAGI (reference sequence). This CDR3 comprises 14 residues. Here the CDR3 reads CVSSYQTGSYEQYF. The CDR3 coding sequence is TGTGTCAGCAGTTACCAGACAGGGTCCTACGAGCAGTACTTC.

The sample holds a few counts of this clonotype. This rearrangement joins TRBV29-1 to TRBJ2-7; the D is unclear. Trimming shortened V by 3 bases and J by 0 bases, and 12 bases separated the two germline ends. This CDR3 has 14 residues. From germline, CDR1 is SQVTM and CDR2 ANQGSEA. The CDR3 here is CSVDSSESSYEQYF. The DNA for the CDR3 is TGCAGCGTTGATTCGTCGGAGAGCTCCTACGAGCAGTACTTC.

CDR3: CASSLQGSGYTF. For the CDR3, the DNA is TGTGCCAGCAGTTTACAGGGTTCTGGCTACACCTTC. The rearrangement uses TRBV12-3 or TRBV12-4 and TRBJ1-2; D possibly corresponds to TRBD1 (5 bases). Trimming took off 2 bases at V and 7 bases at J, with 8 bases between the two ends. The CDR3 is 12 residues long.

This clonotype was picked up a small number of times. The J gene is TRBJ1-1, the V gene TRBV20-1; no clear D. Germline CDR1 reads DFQATT; CDR2 reads SNEGSKA (reference sequence). Trimming took off 3 bases at V and 1 base at J, with 15 bases between the two ends. This CDR3 spans 15 amino acids. Here the CDR3 DNA reads TGCAGTGCTAGCGGAGGACTACAGCCGAACACTGAAGCTTTCTTT. Translated: CSASGGLQPNTEAFF.

The J gene is TRBJ1-2, the V gene TRBV7-9; no clear D. The CDR3 sequence is 14 residues long. The germline V gene has CDR1 SEHNR and CDR2 FQNEAQ (reference sequence). The V and J ends lost 1 base and 4 bases respectively, with 10 bases between them. DNA of the CDR3: TGTGCCAGCAGCTTAGAAGGGTCCTCCTATGGCTACACCTTC. Protein: CASSLEGSSYGYTF.

This clonotype was observed a handful of times. The chain uses TRBV27 and TRBJ1-6; D is unclear. Germline assignment: CDR1 MNHEY and CDR2 SMNVEV (reference sequence). The V and J ends lost 3 bases and 6 bases respectively, with 9 bases between them. There are 14 residues in the CDR3. The CDR3 loop is CASSFRRANSPLHF. As DNA, the CDR3 is TGTGCCAGCAGTTTCAGACGGGCTAATTCACCCCTCCACTTT.

The chain carries TRBV9 and TRBJ1-1; D unclear. V shed 1 base and J shed 0 bases, with 7 bases lying between them. CDR1 is SGDLS, CDR2 YYNGEE, per germline. The CDR3 is made up of 14 amino acids. This CDR3 reads CASSVMLMNTEAFF. Written as DNA, the CDR3 is TGTGCCAGCAGCGTAATGTTAATGAACACTGAAGCTTTCTTT.

Only one count was recorded for this clonotype. V gene TRBV9 combines with J gene TRBJ2-3; 8 nucleotides match TRBD2. There are 18 residues in the CDR3. CDR1 SGDLS and CDR2 YYNGEE come from the germline V gene. The V gene end was trimmed by 1 base and the J gene end by 2 bases; junction bases not matched to a gene: 12. For the CDR3, the DNA is TGTGCCAGCAGCGTATTACCGGGGGGGGCCTTTTCCACAGATACGCAGTATTTT. Its translation: CASSVLPGGAFSTDTQYF.

This clonotype was seen only a few times. The chain carries TRBV7-6 and TRBJ2-1, with TRBD2 as a possible D gene (6 bases). The CDR3 sequence is 15 residues long. Germline loops: CDR1 SGHVS, CDR2 FNYEAQ. V dropped 0 bases and J dropped 4 bases, with 10 bases sitting between them. CDR3 nucleotide sequence: TGTGCCAGCAGCTTAGCGGGGCGGGAATACAATGAGCAGTTCTTC. Its protein product is CASSLAGREYNEQFF.

The chain carries TRBV6-1 and TRBJ1-2; 8 bases fit TRBD1. The length of the CDR3 is 13 residues. Germline V gene data show CDR1 as MNHNS and CDR2 as SASEGT. The ends lost 4 bases at V and 8 bases at J; junction bases unmatched: 6. CDR3 nucleotides: TGTGCCAGCAGTGGTACCGGGACAGGAGGCTACACCTTC. It translates to CASSGTGTGGYTF.

The rearrangement joins TRBV19 to TRBJ2-1; no firm D call. Germline-derived CDR1 and CDR2 are LNHDA and SQIVND (reference sequence). This CDR3 has 16 residues. Trimming cost V 5 bases and J 8 bases, with 22 bases left between them. The CDR3 DNA reads as TGTGCCAGTAGTTCACGGACGGACGTGGAATCCGATGAGCAGTTCTTC. Amino acids: CASSSRTDVESDEQFF.